The 5 T cell receptor beta chains listed next were all sequenced from one sample in a study of CD8+CD57+ T cells in acquired aplastic anemia. TCR beta VDJ and CDR3 profiling used genomic DNA as template. MiXCR, run by TCRdb on the reads, gives a single entry per CDR3 protein. Seen here are 55,000 to 80,000 distinct CDR3 sequences, approximately 51% observed once, and the top ten hold around 8.8%. Source material: sorted CD4+, CD8+, or CD8+CD57+ T cells (not recorded which) from PBMCs. Receptors were obtained from a human donor in good health, serving as a control.

On this clonotype itself: At one end the junction does not follow the germline gene, possibly because of a read error. The rearrangement joins TRBV2 to TRBJ2-7, with 7 positions matching TRBD2. CDR3 length equals 15 residues. Germline V lookup: CDR1 SNHLY, CDR2 FYNNEI. As DNA, the CDR3 is TGTGCCAGTAGTGCTAGCCATGGCGGGAGATACGAGCAGTACTTC. This encodes CASSASHGGRYEQYF.

This clonotype was counted a few times. A much larger clonotype is one base distant, so this may be a read error. The rearrangement joins TRBV12-3 or TRBV12-4 to TRBJ2-3; D is possibly TRBD2 (6 bases). V lost 6 bases and J lost 3, with 13 bases in between. The CDR3 length is 14 residues. CDR3 DNA sequence: TGTGCCAGCAGCTCGGACTATCCAACAGATACGCAGTATTTT. Protein: CASSSDYPTDTQYF.

The J gene is TRBJ1-6, the V gene TRBV20-1; 8 nucleotides match TRBD1. The V gene's germline CDR1 is DFQATT and CDR2 SNEGSKA (reference sequence). This CDR3 has 15 residues. Trimming removed 0 bases from V and 10 bases from J; junction bases left unmatched: 8. CDR3 DNA sequence: TGCAGTGCTAGAGAGGCGACAGGGGAATGGTCACCCCTCCACTTT. Its translation: CSAREATGEWSPLHF.

This sequence joins TRBV11-1 and TRBJ2-7; D possibly matches TRBD1 or TRBD2 (5 bases each). The CDR3 runs 16 residues. Between the trimmed V and J ends, which lost 3 bases and 2 bases, there was a span of 17 bases. CDR1 and CDR2 (germline): SGHAT, FQDESV (reference sequence). The CDR3 nucleotides are TGTGCCAGCAGCTTGGGACGGGCGGGTACAACCTACGAGCAGTACTTC. Amino acid sequence: CASSLGRAGTTYEQYF. The full variable domain, in which reference TRBV11-1 and TRBJ2-7 provide the parts outside the CDR3, is EAEVAQSPRYKITEKSQAVAFWCDPISGHATLYWYRQILGQGPELLVQFQDESVVDDSQLPKDRFSAERLKGVDSTLKIQPAELGDSAMYLCASSLGRAGTTYEQYFGPGTRLTVT.

The V gene is TRBV19, the J gene TRBJ2-7, with D unclear. The CDR3 has 12 residues. Trimming took off 5 bases at V and 3 bases at J, with 8 bases between the two ends. Germline CDR1 LNHDA, CDR2 SQIVND (reference sequence). In DNA, the CDR3 is TGTGCCAGTAGTGAAGGTGGCTACGAGCAGTACTTC. Its protein is CASSEGGYEQYF.